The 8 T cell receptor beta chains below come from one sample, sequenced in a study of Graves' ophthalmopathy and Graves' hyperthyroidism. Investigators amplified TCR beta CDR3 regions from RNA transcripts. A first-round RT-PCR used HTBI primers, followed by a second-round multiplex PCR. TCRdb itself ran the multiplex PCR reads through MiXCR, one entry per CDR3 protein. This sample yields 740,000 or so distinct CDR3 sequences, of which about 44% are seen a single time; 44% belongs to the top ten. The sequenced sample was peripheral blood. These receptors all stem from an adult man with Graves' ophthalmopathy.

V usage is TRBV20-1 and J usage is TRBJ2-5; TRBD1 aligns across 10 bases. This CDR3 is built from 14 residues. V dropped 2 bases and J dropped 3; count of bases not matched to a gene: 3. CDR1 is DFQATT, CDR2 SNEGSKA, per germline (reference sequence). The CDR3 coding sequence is TGCAGTGCTAGATCCGGGACAGGGGAAGAGACCCAGTACTTC. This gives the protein CSARSGTGEETQYF.

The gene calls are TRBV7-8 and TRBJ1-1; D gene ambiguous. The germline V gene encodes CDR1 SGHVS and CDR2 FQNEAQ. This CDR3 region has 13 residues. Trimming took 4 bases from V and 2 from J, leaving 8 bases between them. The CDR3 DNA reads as TGTGCCAGCAGCTGGAAGGTCAACACTGAAGCTTTCTTT. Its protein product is CASSWKVNTEAFF.

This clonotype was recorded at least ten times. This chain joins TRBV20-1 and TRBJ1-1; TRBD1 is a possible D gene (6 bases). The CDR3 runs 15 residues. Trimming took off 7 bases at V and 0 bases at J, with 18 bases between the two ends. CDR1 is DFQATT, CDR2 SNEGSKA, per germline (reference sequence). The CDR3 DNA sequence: TGCAGTGTCGCTGTTGGGGGGCTGCTGAACACTGAAGCTTTCTTT. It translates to CSVAVGGLLNTEAFF.

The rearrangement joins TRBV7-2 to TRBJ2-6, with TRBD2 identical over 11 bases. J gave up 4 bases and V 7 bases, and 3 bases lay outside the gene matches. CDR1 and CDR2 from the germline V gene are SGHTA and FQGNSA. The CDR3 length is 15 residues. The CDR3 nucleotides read TGTGCCAGCACCCGACTAGCGGGAGGGGCCAACGTCCTGACTTTC. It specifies CASTRLAGGANVLTF.

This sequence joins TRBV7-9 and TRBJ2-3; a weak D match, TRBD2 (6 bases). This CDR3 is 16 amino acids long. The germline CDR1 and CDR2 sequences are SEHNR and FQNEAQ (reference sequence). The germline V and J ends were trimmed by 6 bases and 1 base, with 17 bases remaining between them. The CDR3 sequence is CASSYSVEGGTDTQYF. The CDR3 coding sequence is TGTGCCAGCAGTTATTCGGTGGAGGGCGGCACAGATACGCAGTATTTT.

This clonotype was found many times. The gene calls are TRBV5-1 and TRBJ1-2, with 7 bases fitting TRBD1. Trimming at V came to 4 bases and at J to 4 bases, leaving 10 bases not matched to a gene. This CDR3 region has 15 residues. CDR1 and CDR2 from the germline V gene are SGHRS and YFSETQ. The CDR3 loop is CASSPGTVVAYGYTF. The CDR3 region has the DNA TGCGCCAGCAGCCCCGGGACAGTGGTGGCCTATGGCTACACCTTC.

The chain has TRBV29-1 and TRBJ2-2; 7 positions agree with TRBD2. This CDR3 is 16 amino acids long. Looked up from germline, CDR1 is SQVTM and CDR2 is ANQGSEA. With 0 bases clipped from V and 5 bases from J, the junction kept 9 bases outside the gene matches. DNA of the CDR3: TGCAGCGTTGAAGATCGGGGGGAGGGCCCTACCGGGGAGCTGTTTTTT. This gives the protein CSVEDRGEGPTGELFF.

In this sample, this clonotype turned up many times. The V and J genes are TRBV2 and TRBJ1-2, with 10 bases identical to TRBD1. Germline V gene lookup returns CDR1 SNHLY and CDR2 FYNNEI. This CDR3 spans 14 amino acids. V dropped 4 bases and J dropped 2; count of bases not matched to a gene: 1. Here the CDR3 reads CASSAGQGNYGYTF. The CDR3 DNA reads TGTGCCAGCAGTGCGGGACAGGGGAACTATGGCTACACCTTC.